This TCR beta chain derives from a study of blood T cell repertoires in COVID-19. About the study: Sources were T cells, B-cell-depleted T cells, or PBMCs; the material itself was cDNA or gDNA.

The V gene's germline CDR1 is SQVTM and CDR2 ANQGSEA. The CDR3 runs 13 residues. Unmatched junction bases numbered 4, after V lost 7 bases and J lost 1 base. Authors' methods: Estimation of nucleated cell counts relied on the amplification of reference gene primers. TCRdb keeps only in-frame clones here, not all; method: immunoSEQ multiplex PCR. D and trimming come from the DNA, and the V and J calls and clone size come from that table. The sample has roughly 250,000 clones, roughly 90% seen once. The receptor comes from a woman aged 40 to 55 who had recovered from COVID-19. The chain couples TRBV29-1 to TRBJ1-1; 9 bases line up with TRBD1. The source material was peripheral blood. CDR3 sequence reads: CSELTGGNTEAFF. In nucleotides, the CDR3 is TGCAGCGAACTGACAGGGGGGAACACTGAAGCTTTCTTT.